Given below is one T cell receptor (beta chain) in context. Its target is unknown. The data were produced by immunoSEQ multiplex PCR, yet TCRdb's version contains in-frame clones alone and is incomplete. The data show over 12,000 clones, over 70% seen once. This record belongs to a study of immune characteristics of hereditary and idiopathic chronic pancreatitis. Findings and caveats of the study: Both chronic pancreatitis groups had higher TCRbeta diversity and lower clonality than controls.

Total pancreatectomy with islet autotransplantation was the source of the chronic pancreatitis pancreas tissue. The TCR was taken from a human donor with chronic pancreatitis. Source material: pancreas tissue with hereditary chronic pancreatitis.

CDR3 nucleotide sequence: TGTGCCAGCAGCGCTCGGACTAGCGGGAGCTCCTACGAGCAGTACTTC. It specifies CASSARTSGSSYEQYF. The V gene is TRBV7-8, the J gene TRBJ2-7, with 13 bases matching TRBD2. CDR3 size: 16 residues. Per germline, CDR1 SGHVS and CDR2 FQNEAQ. The trim removed 5 bases at V and 0 bases at J, leaving 4 bases unmatched.